The 14 T cell receptor beta chains listed next were all sequenced from one sample in a study of human T cells and chemical hapten exposure. As for time point: patch test 1, 2 weeks after DPC sensitization. Specified treatment: therapeutic diphenylcyclopropenone sensitization with weekly scalp DPC. One entry per CDR3 protein results from TCRdb running MiXCR on the RACE reads. The sample yields under 450,000 distinct CDR3 sequences, more than 4.5% seen once. The sample consisted of whole blood, taken in connection with sensitization to the hapten diphenylcyclopropenone (DPC). The receptors were gathered from a woman in her fifties or sixties with alopecia areata. Some clones in this sample may be carry-over from other donors' samples.

This clonotype has only a few counts. This rearrangement joins TRBV7-8 to TRBJ2-6; D is unclear. The CDR3 contains 15 residues. The germline V and J ends were trimmed by 5 bases and 4 bases, with 12 bases remaining between them. Germline V lookup: CDR1 SGHVS, CDR2 FQNEAQ. CDR3 DNA: TGTGCCAGCAGCGGTGTCCCCCTGGGGGCCAACGTCCTGACTTTC. It encodes CASSGVPLGANVLTF.

The sample holds a few counts of this clonotype. The chain has TRBV29-1 and TRBJ2-5; perhaps TRBD1 as D (5 bases). The germline CDR1 and CDR2 sequences are SQVTM and ANQGSEA. V lost 3 bases and J 5 bases, leaving 10 bases between the germline ends. This CDR3 has 12 residues. CDR3 protein: CSVEKGMETQYF. DNA for the CDR3: TGCAGCGTTGAGAAGGGGATGGAGACCCAGTACTTC.

This chain joins TRBV6-2 or TRBV6-3 and TRBJ2-3; 7 bases agree with TRBD1. V gave up 5 bases and J gave up 1 base; unmatched junction bases: 6. CDR3 length: 15 amino acids. Germline V gene lookup returns CDR1 MNHEY and CDR2 SVGEGT. The CDR3 region is CASSQTGRGTDTQYF. The CDR3 nucleotides are TGTGCCAGCAGTCAGACAGGGAGAGGCACAGATACGCAGTATTTT.

This clonotype was picked up many times. The CDR3 loop is CSATGTGAGNTIYF. As DNA, the CDR3 is TGCAGTGCAACCGGGACAGGGGCCGGAAACACCATATATTTT. This chain uses TRBV20-1 with TRBJ1-3, with 10 bases lining up with TRBD1. The ends lost 6 bases at V and 4 bases at J; junction bases unmatched: 6. Germline CDR1 and CDR2: DFQATT and SNEGSKA (reference sequence). This CDR3 is built from 14 residues.

This clonotype was recorded a few times. The chain links TRBV6-6 to TRBJ1-2, with a possible D match to TRBD1 (5 bases). Germline V CDR1 and CDR2: MNHNY, SVGAGI (reference sequence). V was cut by 0 bases and J by 6 bases, with 17 bases left in between. This CDR3 comprises 16 residues. The DNA of the CDR3 is TGTGCCAGCAGTTACTCTCCAGGGCTTTCCCTCGATGGCTACACCTTC. This translates into CASSYSPGLSLDGYTF.

This clonotype was observed many times. CDR3 bases: TGTGCCAGCAGCCCCCAGGGGGGGCTAGCCAAAAACATTCAGTACTTC. Its translation is CASSPQGGLAKNIQYF. V usage is TRBV7-3 and J usage is TRBJ2-4; D assignment may be TRBD1 or TRBD2 (7 bases each). V lost 5 bases and J lost 0, with 14 bases in between. CDR3 length: 16 amino acids. Germline values: CDR1 SGHTA, CDR2 FQGTGA.

This clonotype was found many times. This chain connects TRBV20-1 to TRBJ2-5; unclear D gene. V lost 5 bases to trimming and J lost 3 bases, with 13 bases between them. Germline values: CDR1 DFQATT, CDR2 SNEGSKA (reference sequence). CDR3 length equals 13 residues. CDR3 sequence: CSARRAPKETQYF. CDR3 sequence (DNA): TGCAGTGCTCGCCGGGCCCCAAAAGAGACCCAGTACTTC.

This clonotype was seen repeatedly, ten times or more. The chain recombines TRBV20-1 with TRBJ1-5, with 8 positions matching TRBD1. The V segment lost 3 bases and the J segment 7 bases; nucleotides outside the gene matches: 11. The CDR3 sequence is 15 residues long. Germline CDR1 DFQATT, CDR2 SNEGSKA (reference sequence). In nucleotides, the CDR3 is TGCAGTGCTAGGGGGTCAGGGGGCTTCGAGCAGCCCCAGCATTTT. This encodes CSARGSGGFEQPQHF.

This clonotype was recorded many times. The chain links TRBV6-2 or TRBV6-3 to TRBJ2-7, with 8 bases aligning to TRBD1. Germline trimming cut 7 bases from V and 0 bases from J; bases unmatched to any gene: 11. Per germline, CDR1 MNHEY and CDR2 SVGEGT. This CDR3 is 16 amino acids long. The CDR3 sequence is CASTLTGTGFSYEQYF. The CDR3 DNA reads TGTGCCAGCACTCTCACCGGGACAGGATTCTCCTACGAGCAGTACTTC.

This clonotype was detected many times. This sequence joins TRBV2 and TRBJ2-7; 7 nucleotides agree with TRBD2. The germline CDR1 and CDR2 sequences are SNHLY and FYNNEI. The CDR3 has 15 amino acids. J was trimmed by 6 bases and V by 1 base; bases with no gene match: 9. This CDR3 is CASSEGRWAGAEQYF. In nucleotides, the CDR3 is TGTGCCAGCAGTGAAGGTCGGTGGGCGGGAGCCGAGCAGTACTTC.

This clonotype occurred a few times. The gene calls are TRBV20-1 and TRBJ2-2; D is ambiguous. V lost 4 bases, J lost 5 bases, and 8 bases lay in between. CDR3 length: 12 residues. Looked up from germline, CDR1 is DFQATT and CDR2 is SNEGSKA (reference sequence). The CDR3 nucleotides read TGCAGTGCTATCCGAGAGACCGGGGAGCTGTTTTTT. This gives the protein CSAIRETGELFF.

The chain is built from TRBV7-8 and TRBJ2-1; D gene ambiguous. The V gene's germline CDR1 is SGHVS and CDR2 FQNEAQ. The CDR3 is made up of 14 amino acids. V was cut by 1 base and J by 6 bases, with 10 bases left in between. CDR3 sequence reads: CASSLGAPSNEQFF. CDR3 bases: TGTGCCAGCAGCTTAGGCGCACCGAGCAATGAGCAGTTCTTC.

This clonotype was counted many times. The chain has TRBV4-3 and TRBJ1-5; D unresolved. From germline, CDR1 is LGHNA and CDR2 YSLEER. The CDR3 loop spans 13 amino acids. V lost 0 bases and J 8 bases, leaving 8 bases between the germline ends. This CDR3 reads CASSQDQREPQHF. CDR3 coding DNA: TGCGCCAGCAGCCAAGATCAGCGCGAGCCCCAGCATTTT.

The sample holds many counts of this clonotype. The chain recombines TRBV20-1 with TRBJ1-2; 10 nucleotides agree with TRBD1. The V and J ends lost 3 bases and 10 bases, in that order; junction bases with no gene match: 5. Germline CDR1 reads DFQATT; CDR2 reads SNEGSKA (reference sequence). CDR3 length equals 12 residues. CDR3 in DNA: TGCAGTGCTAGGGGGACAGGGGACACCTACACCTTC. Translation gives CSARGTGDTYTF.